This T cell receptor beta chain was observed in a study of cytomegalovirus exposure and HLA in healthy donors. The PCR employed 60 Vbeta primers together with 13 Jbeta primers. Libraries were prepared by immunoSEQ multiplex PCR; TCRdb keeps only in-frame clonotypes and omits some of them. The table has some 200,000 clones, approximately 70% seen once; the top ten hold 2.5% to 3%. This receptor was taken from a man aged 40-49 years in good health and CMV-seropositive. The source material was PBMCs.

For the CDR3, the DNA is TGTGCCAGTAGTATCATGAGGGAAGGACAGCCCCAGCATTTT. Protein product: CASSIMREGQPQHF. The rearrangement uses TRBV19 and TRBJ1-5; unclear D gene. V was clipped by 3 bases and J by 7 bases, with 13 bases between them. The CDR3 is 14 amino acids. Germline-derived CDR1 and CDR2 are LNHDA and SQIVND (reference sequence).